Shown below are 8 T cell receptor beta chains from a single sample sequenced in a study of blood T cell repertoires in COVID-19. Clones were sequenced by immunoSEQ multiplex PCR, and TCRdb holds only the in-frame ones, with some missing. The table includes roughly 55,000 clones, about 86% detected once. The sample was peripheral blood. The receptors come from a man in his 70s with active COVID-19.

The chain links TRBV11-3 to TRBJ2-2; 10 nucleotides agree with TRBD1. Germline CDR1 and CDR2: SGHNT and YENEEA. The length of the CDR3 is 15 residues. V trimming: 5 bases; J trimming: 5 bases; junction bases outside the gene matches: 5. The CDR3 DNA reads TGTGCCAGCAGCCTGGGACAGGGGTCGACCGGGGAGCTGTTTTTT. This translates into CASSLGQGSTGELFF.

The chain combines TRBV14 with TRBJ1-1, with D maybe TRBD1 (5 bases). The CDR3 spans 16 residues. The V and J ends lost 4 bases and 2 bases respectively, with 17 bases between them. Germline CDR1 SGHDN, CDR2 FVKESK. CDR3 sequence (DNA): TGTGCCAGCAGCCCCCTACGGGGGGGATTAAACACTGAAGCTTTCTTT. As protein: CASSPLRGGLNTEAFF.

The chain employs TRBV2 and TRBJ1-5; 8 bases align to TRBD1. V dropped 4 bases and J dropped 6; count of bases not matched to a gene: 2. Germline CDR1 SNHLY, CDR2 FYNNEI. The CDR3 is made up of 13 amino acids. CDR3 DNA: TGTGCCAGCAGTGTTCAGGGGGCTCAGCCCCAGCATTTT. Amino acids: CASSVQGAQPQHF.

This chain connects TRBV7-2 to TRBJ1-1; a possible D gene is TRBD1 (5 bases). Germline CDR1 and CDR2: SGHTA and FQGNSA. The CDR3 runs 14 residues. Trimming cost V 3 bases and J 5 bases, with 13 bases left between them. The CDR3 region has the DNA TGTGCCAGCAGCTTTAATCAGGGAGGGACTGAAGCTTTCTTT. It translates to CASSFNQGGTEAFF.

This clone appeared a single time. V is TRBV2 and J is TRBJ1-4; the match to TRBD1 covers 9 bases. The CDR3 sequence is 13 residues long. Germline CDR1 is SNHLY and CDR2 is FYNNEI. Unmatched junction bases numbered 7, after V lost 7 bases and J lost 10 bases. The chain's CDR3 is CASTGQGLAKLFF. As DNA, the CDR3 is TGTGCCAGCACGGGACAGGGCTTGGCAAAACTGTTTTTT.

This clone was counted between two and nine times. The rearrangement joins TRBV12-3 or TRBV12-4 to TRBJ2-1, with 8 bases identical to TRBD1. The CDR3 extends over 13 amino acids. V lost 6 bases, J lost 7 bases, and 5 bases stayed unmatched. In DNA, the CDR3 is TGTGCCAGCAGAGGACAGGGTTTGAATGAGCAGTTCTTC. Protein sequence: CASRGQGLNEQFF.

The chain combines TRBV5-1 with TRBJ2-7; the match to TRBD1 covers 9 bases. Germline-derived CDR1 and CDR2 are SGHRS and YFSETQ. The CDR3 length is 14 residues. Trimming took 2 bases from V and 7 from J; bases not matched to a gene: 7. The CDR3 reads CASSFQTGGQEQYF. The CDR3, as DNA: TGCGCCAGCAGCTTCCAGACAGGGGGACAAGAGCAGTACTTC.

The chain has TRBV7-6 and TRBJ1-1; D remains unclear. The V and J ends lost 1 base and 5 bases respectively, with 8 bases between them. There are 13 residues in the CDR3. The germline V gene encodes CDR1 SGHVS and CDR2 FNYEAQ. The CDR3 region has the DNA TGTGCCAGCAGCTTAGTTCCGGGTACTGAAGCTTTCTTT. Protein: CASSLVPGTEAFF. The full variable domain, in which reference TRBV7-6 and TRBJ1-1 provide the parts outside the CDR3, is GAGVSQSPRYKVTKRGQDVALRCDPISGHVSLYWYRQALGQGPEFLTYFNYEAQQDKSGLPNDRFSAERPEGSISTLTIQRTEQRDSAMYRCASSLVPGTEAFFGQGTRLTVV.